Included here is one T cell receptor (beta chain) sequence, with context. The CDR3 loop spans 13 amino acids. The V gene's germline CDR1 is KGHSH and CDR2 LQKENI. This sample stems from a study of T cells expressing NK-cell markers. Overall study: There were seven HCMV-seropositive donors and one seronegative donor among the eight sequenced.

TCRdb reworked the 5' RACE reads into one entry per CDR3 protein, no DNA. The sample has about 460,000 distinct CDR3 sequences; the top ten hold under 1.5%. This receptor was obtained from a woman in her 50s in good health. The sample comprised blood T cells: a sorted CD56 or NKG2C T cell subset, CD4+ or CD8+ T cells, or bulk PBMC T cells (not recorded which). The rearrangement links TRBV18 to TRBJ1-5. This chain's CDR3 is CASSPFGDQPQHF.